This T cell receptor (beta chain) was obtained from a study of Ad26.COV2.S vaccination and SARS-CoV-2 variants. Across the study: Vaccine-arm donor from the placebo-controlled COV1001 Ad26.COV2.S trial.

Overall study findings and caveats: Measures of TCR breadth and depth may have fallen short of total T cell responses. Spike-specific responses of CD8+ and CD4+ T cells were reported to display substantial breadth after vaccination.

As to treatment: 19 received Ad26.COV2.S at low or high dose, single or two shots; about 5 received placebo; per-sample allocation not given. After the first vaccine or placebo injection, samples were drawn on day 63. The vaccine antigen was prefusion-stabilized Wuhan SARS-CoV-2 spike. Germline CDR1 WNHNN, CDR2 SYGVQD (reference sequence). V gave up 3 bases and J gave up 2 bases, with 4 bases separating them. The CDR3 consists of 12 residues. This clone was counted a single time. Antigen specificity is unknown. The table came from immunoSEQ multiplex PCR; TCRdb's copy has only in-frame clones and leaves some out. The sample consists of some 350,000 clones, around 83% of them appearing once.

The receptor's source is a person between 18 and 60 years old who received the Ad26.COV2.S COVID-19 vaccine or a placebo. The genes are TRBV10-1 and TRBJ2-5, with no clear D. The sample consisted of peripheral blood, taken in a trial of Ad26.COV2.S vaccine versus placebo. The CDR3 spells CASSDGQETQYF. CDR3 nucleotide sequence: TGCGCCAGCAGTGACGGTCAAGAGACCCAGTACTTC.